These 5 T cell receptor beta chains came from one sample sequenced in a study of vaccination and CD4 T cells after COVID-19. Oncomine TCR Beta short-read sequencing was applied to DNA from cultured CD4+ T cells. TCRdb re-derived calls from the PCR reads in MiXCR, one entry per CDR3 protein. The sample lists 15,000 to 17,000 distinct CDR3 sequences, roughly 73% seen once, with about a tenth in the top ten. These receptors are not linked to any known antigen. Treatment: approximately 9-day PBMC culture with coronavirus spike peptide pools or control peptides (ViraFEST assay). The sequencing sample was made of CD4+ T cells from blood, cultured in vitro. Receptors originate from a human donor who had recovered from COVID-19.

The rearrangement joins TRBV7-2 to TRBJ1-5; no reliable D call. CDR3 length equals 15 residues. The V gene's germline CDR1 is SGHTA and CDR2 FQGNSA. V was cut by 1 base and J by 0 bases, with 7 bases left in between. CDR3 sequence: CASSLVVGSNQPQHF. The CDR3 DNA reads TGTGCCAGCAGCTTAGTCGTAGGTAGCAATCAGCCCCAGCATTTT.

This clonotype was seen once. V gene TRBV5-6 combines with J gene TRBJ1-1; TRBD1 is a possible D gene (5 bases). This CDR3 spans 13 amino acids. Per germline, CDR1 SGHDT and CDR2 YYEEEE. Between the trimmed V and J ends, which lost 0 bases and 11 bases, there was a span of 14 bases. CDR3 residues: CASSLGRVGVAFF. CDR3 nucleotides: TGTGCCAGCAGCTTGGGCAGGGTCGGGGTGGCTTTCTTT.

The chain combines TRBV7-9 with TRBJ2-4; perhaps TRBD2 as D (6 bases). V lost 4 bases and J 0 bases, leaving 10 bases between the germline ends. This CDR3 spans 15 amino acids. The V gene's germline CDR1 is SEHNR and CDR2 FQNEAQ (reference sequence). DNA for the CDR3: TGTGCCAGCAGCTCGACTAGACTAGCCAAAAACATTCAGTACTTC. It codes for CASSSTRLAKNIQYF.

The gene calls are TRBV20-1 and TRBJ2-1, with TRBD2 matching over 9 bases. CDR1 DFQATT and CDR2 SNEGSKA come from the germline V gene (reference sequence). The CDR3 covers 15 residues. The V gene end was trimmed by 3 bases and the J gene end by 2 bases; junction bases not matched to a gene: 5. CDR3 sequence (DNA): TGCAGTGCTAGGTCTAGCGGGGACCCCTACAATGAGCAGTTCTTC. Protein: CSARSSGDPYNEQFF.

J is TRBJ2-7 and V is TRBV4-2; 12 nucleotides align to TRBD1. The CDR3 sequence is 17 residues long. V lost 0 bases to trimming and J lost 7 bases; unmatched junction nucleotides: 10. Germline V CDR1 and CDR2: LGHNA, YNFKEQ. The CDR3 nucleotides are TGTGCCAGCAGCCAAGAAATAGGGGGACAGGGGGCGGGTGAGCAGTACTTC. Protein product: CASSQEIGGQGAGEQYF.